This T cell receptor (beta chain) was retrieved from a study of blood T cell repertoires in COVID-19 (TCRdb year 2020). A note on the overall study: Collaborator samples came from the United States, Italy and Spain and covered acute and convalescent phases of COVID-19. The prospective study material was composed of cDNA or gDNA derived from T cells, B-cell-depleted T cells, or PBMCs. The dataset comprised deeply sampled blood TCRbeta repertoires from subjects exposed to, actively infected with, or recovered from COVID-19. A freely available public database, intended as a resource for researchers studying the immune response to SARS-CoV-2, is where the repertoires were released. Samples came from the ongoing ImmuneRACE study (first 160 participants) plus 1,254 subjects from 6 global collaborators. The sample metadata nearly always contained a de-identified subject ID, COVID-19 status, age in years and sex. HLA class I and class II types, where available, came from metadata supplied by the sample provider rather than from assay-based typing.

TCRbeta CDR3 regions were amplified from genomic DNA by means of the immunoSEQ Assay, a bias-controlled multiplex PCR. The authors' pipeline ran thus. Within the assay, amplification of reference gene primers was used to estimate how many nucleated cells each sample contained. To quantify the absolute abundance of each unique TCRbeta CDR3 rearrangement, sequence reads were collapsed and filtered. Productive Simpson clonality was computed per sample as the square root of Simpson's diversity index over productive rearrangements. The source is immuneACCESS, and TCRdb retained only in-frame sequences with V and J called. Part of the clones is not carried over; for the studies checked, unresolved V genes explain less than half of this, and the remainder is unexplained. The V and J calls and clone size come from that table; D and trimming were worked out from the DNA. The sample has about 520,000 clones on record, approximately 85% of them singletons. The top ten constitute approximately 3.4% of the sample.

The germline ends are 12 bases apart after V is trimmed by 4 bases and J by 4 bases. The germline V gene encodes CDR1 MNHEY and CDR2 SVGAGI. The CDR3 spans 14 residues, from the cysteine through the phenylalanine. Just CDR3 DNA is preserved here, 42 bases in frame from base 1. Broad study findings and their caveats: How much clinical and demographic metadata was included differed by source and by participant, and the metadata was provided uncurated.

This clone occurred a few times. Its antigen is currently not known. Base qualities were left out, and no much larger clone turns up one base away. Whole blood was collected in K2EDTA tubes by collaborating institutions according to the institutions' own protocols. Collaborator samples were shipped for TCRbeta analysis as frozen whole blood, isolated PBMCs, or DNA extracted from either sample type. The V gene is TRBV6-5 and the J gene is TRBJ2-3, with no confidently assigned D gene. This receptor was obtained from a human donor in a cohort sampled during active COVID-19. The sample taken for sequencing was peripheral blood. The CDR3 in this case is CASSLNRGSDTQYF. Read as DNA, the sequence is TGTGCCAGCAGTTTGAACCGTGGCTCAGATACGCAGTATTTT.